These T cell receptor beta chains were read from a single sample in a study of Ad26.COV2.S vaccination and SARS-CoV-2 variants. TCRdb's copy holds only in-frame clones and misses some; the assay was immunoSEQ multiplex PCR. Of approximately 410,000 clones in the sample, 70% to 90% were seen once. The sequencing used peripheral blood, collected in a trial of Ad26.COV2.S vaccine versus placebo. The receptors shown here come from a person aged 18 to 65 who received the Ad26.COV2.S COVID-19 vaccine or a placebo. Each CDR3 is given without its conserved first and last residue.

>TRBV12-3/TRBV12-4
ASSLPGADGYT
>TRBV5-4
ASSPSPATGGENTEAF
>TRBV10-3
ATGATSGGGTDTQY
>TRBV7-9
ASSLVSNEQF
>TRBV24-1
ATSDDGYRGYT
>TRBV2
ASSGTPEAF
>TRBV29-1
SAPLGGAQY
>TRBV27
ASSSGGGGYEQY
>TRBV5-1
ASNRGGSDEQF
>TRBV7-9
ASSWQGLRGYT
>TRBV14
ASSPRLAGVYEQY
>TRBV2
ASSGSNQPQH
>TRBV9
ASSGPPGSRLTDTQY
>TRBV25-1
ASSDSGGAYEQY
>TRBV10-3
AIKDRPSYEQY
>TRBV6-5
ASSYQRRDGYT
>TRBV2
ASSDRTDSYEQY
>TRBV7-8
ASSLPRGSGGVY
>TRBV30
AWTGGTGGYNSPLH
>TRBV27
ASSLRGLHTIY
>TRBV3-1/TRBV3-2
ASSQVAQAYEQY
>TRBV5-4
ASSLGVRSYGYT
>TRBV12-3/TRBV12-4
ASSFGNNNEQF
>TRBV7-3
ASSRDSSTDTQY
>TRBV7-3
ASSLNRDSPLH
>TRBV11-2
ASSPLRRTGVEYEQY
>TRBV7-7
ASSLTVTNTGELF
>TRBV18
ASSPGQGLTGELF
>TRBV5-1
ASSLDGVGYTDTQY
>TRBV29-1
SVEKAYEQF
>TRBV13
ASSSSRAGGAREKLF
>TRBV19
ASSIARGHISNQPQH
>TRBV28
ASSFSSYEQY
>TRBV7-3
ASSLAPGQGYEQY
>TRBV29-1
SVDGLGKDTQY
>TRBV4-3
ASSQDKRGDYEQY